This T cell receptor (beta chain) emerged from a study of patients with pleural tuberculosis. This clonotype was observed many times. TCRdb re-derived calls from the reads in MiXCR, one entry per CDR3 protein. The data hold 45,000 to 55,000 distinct CDR3 sequences, with about 6.8% observed a single time. Trimming left V 0 bases short and J 1 base short, with 7 bases between. This CDR3 region has 15 residues. CDR1 is MGHRA, CDR2 YSYEKL, per germline. This rearrangement joins TRBV4-1 to TRBJ1-3, with D unclear. The sequence derives from a human donor with pleural tuberculosis. The CDR3 is CASSQDMGSGNTIYF. In DNA form, the CDR3 reads TGCGCCAGCAGCCAAGATATGGGTTCTGGAAACACCATATATTTT.